This is a list of T cell receptor beta chains from one sample in a study of T cells after posttransplantation cyclophosphamide. Using immunoSEQ multiplex PCR, the repertoire was profiled, and TCRdb retains in-frame clones only, with some absent. The sample has fewer than 55,000 clones, 94% seen once; the top ten hold 2.9%. The sample consisted of PBMCs. Source of these receptors: a woman between 25 and 40 years old in good health and a related stem cell transplant donor. Both conserved end residues are part of each CDR3. The D gene is left open where the match is weak. Only part of the rows carry a size: once, few, many, or a class if the clone is expanded.

d_call: NA
clone_size: NA
v_call: TRBV11-2
j_call: TRBJ2-7
cdr3_aa: CASSLGGRGEQYF
cdr3_nt: TGTGCCAGCAGCTTAGGGGGAAGGGGTGAGCAGTACTTC

d_call: TRBD1
clone_size: NA
v_call: TRBV19
j_call: TRBJ1-1
cdr3_aa: CASSIGGQGGEAFF
cdr3_nt: TGTGCCAGTAGTATAGGTGGACAGGGGGGTGAAGCTTTCTTT

d_call: NA
clone_size: NA
v_call: TRBV7-8
j_call: TRBJ2-5
cdr3_aa: CASSLGGARETQYF
cdr3_nt: TGTGCCAGCAGCTTAGGGGGAGCCAGAGAGACCCAGTACTTC

d_call: TRBD1
clone_size: NA
v_call: TRBV4-3
j_call: TRBJ2-7
cdr3_aa: CASSQDIATGDYEQYF
cdr3_nt: TGCGCCAGCAGCCAAGATATTGCAACAGGGGACTACGAGCAGTACTTC

d_call: NA
clone_size: NA
v_call: TRBV27
j_call: TRBJ2-2
cdr3_aa: CASSLFIPLLTNTGELFF
cdr3_nt: TGTGCCAGCAGTTTATTTATCCCCCTCCTTACGAACACCGGGGAGCTGTTTTTT

d_call: NA
clone_size: NA
v_call: TRBV4-3
j_call: TRBJ1-1
cdr3_aa: CASSQEVPHPTEAFF
cdr3_nt: TGCGCCAGCAGCCAAGAAGTCCCACACCCCACTGAAGCTTTCTTT

d_call: NA
clone_size: NA
v_call: TRBV19
j_call: TRBJ1-1
cdr3_aa: CASSIVVSGELSNTEAFF
cdr3_nt: TGTGCCAGTAGTATAGTTGTATCGGGGGAGCTGTCGAACACTGAAGCTTTCTTT

d_call: NA
clone_size: NA
v_call: TRBV23-1
j_call: TRBJ1-5
cdr3_aa: CASSQKGGNSNQPQHF
cdr3_nt: TGCGCCAGCAGTCAAAAAGGGGGAAACAGCAATCAGCCCCAGCATTTT

d_call: NA
clone_size: NA
v_call: TRBV28
j_call: TRBJ1-5
cdr3_aa: CASNSRGGSGNQPQHF
cdr3_nt: TGTGCCAGCAACTCAAGGGGGGGTTCGGGCAATCAGCCCCAGCATTTT

d_call: TRBD1
clone_size: once
v_call: TRBV7-6
j_call: TRBJ2-3
cdr3_aa: CASSLGQGRTDTQYF
cdr3_nt: TGTGCCAGCAGCTTAGGACAGGGGCGCACAGATACGCAGTATTTT

d_call: NA
clone_size: NA
v_call: TRBV7-2
j_call: TRBJ2-1
cdr3_aa: CASSLAGAEHNEQFF
cdr3_nt: TGTGCCAGCAGCTTAGCAGGGGCAGAGCACAATGAGCAGTTCTTC

d_call: TRBD2
clone_size: once
v_call: TRBV7-3
j_call: TRBJ2-1
cdr3_aa: CASSWGLAGINEQFF
cdr3_nt: TGTGCCAGCAGCTGGGGACTAGCGGGGATCAATGAGCAGTTCTTC

d_call: NA
clone_size: NA
v_call: TRBV5-7
j_call: TRBJ1-6
cdr3_aa: CASSLLGQYNSPLHF
cdr3_nt: TGTGCCAGCAGCTTGCTTGGGCAATATAATTCACCCCTCCACTTT

d_call: NA
clone_size: once
v_call: TRBV29-1
j_call: TRBJ1-1
cdr3_aa: CSVAWGVGTEAFF
cdr3_nt: TGCAGCGTTGCTTGGGGGGTAGGGACTGAAGCTTTCTTT

d_call: TRBD2
clone_size: NA
v_call: TRBV7-6
j_call: TRBJ2-1
cdr3_aa: CASSHIAGGGYNEQFF
cdr3_nt: TGTGCCAGCAGCCACATCGCGGGGGGAGGCTACAATGAGCAGTTCTTC

d_call: NA
clone_size: NA
v_call: TRBV5-1
j_call: TRBJ2-7
cdr3_aa: CASSLGQGGVYEQYF
cdr3_nt: TGCGCCAGCAGCCTTGGTCAGGGGGGAGTCTACGAGCAGTACTTC

d_call: NA
clone_size: NA
v_call: TRBV5-4
j_call: TRBJ1-3
cdr3_aa: CARFNSGNTIYF
cdr3_nt: TGTGCCAGATTCAACTCTGGAAACACCATATATTTT

d_call: NA
clone_size: NA
v_call: TRBV5-6
j_call: TRBJ1-2
cdr3_aa: CASSSIRQAGDYGYTF
cdr3_nt: TGTGCCAGCAGCTCAATCCGACAAGCAGGGGACTATGGCTACACCTTC

d_call: TRBD1
clone_size: NA
v_call: TRBV7-9
j_call: TRBJ1-1
cdr3_aa: CASSLAQGVNTEAFF
cdr3_nt: TGTGCCAGCAGCTTAGCGCAGGGGGTTAACACTGAAGCTTTCTTT

d_call: NA
clone_size: NA
v_call: TRBV9
j_call: TRBJ2-3
cdr3_aa: CASSAGGRVTDTQYF
cdr3_nt: TGTGCCAGCAGCGCGGGGGGCCGAGTGACCGATACGCAGTATTTT

d_call: TRBD1
clone_size: NA
v_call: TRBV18
j_call: TRBJ2-1
cdr3_aa: CASSAGQDNEQFF
cdr3_nt: TGTGCCAGCTCAGCAGGACAGGACAATGAGCAGTTCTTC

d_call: NA
clone_size: NA
v_call: TRBV5-1
j_call: TRBJ2-7
cdr3_aa: CASSFRDNYEQYF
cdr3_nt: TGCGCCAGCAGCTTCCGGGACAACTACGAGCAGTACTTC

d_call: TRBD1
clone_size: NA
v_call: TRBV7-2
j_call: TRBJ2-7
cdr3_aa: CASSSTGGSYEQYF
cdr3_nt: TGTGCCAGCAGCTCGACAGGGGGCTCCTACGAGCAGTACTTC

d_call: TRBD1
clone_size: NA
v_call: TRBV7-2
j_call: TRBJ1-1
cdr3_aa: CASSLAGQGVTEAFF
cdr3_nt: TGTGCCAGCAGCTTAGCGGGACAGGGGGTTACTGAAGCTTTCTTT

d_call: TRBD1
clone_size: NA
v_call: TRBV11-2
j_call: TRBJ2-7
cdr3_aa: CASSLFGQGGSEQYF
cdr3_nt: TGTGCCAGCAGCTTATTCGGACAGGGTGGTAGCGAGCAGTACTTC

d_call: NA
clone_size: few
v_call: TRBV4-3
j_call: TRBJ1-2
cdr3_aa: CASSQDLAVNYGYTF
cdr3_nt: TGCGCCAGCAGCCAAGATCTAGCAGTTAACTATGGCTACACCTTC

d_call: NA
clone_size: NA
v_call: TRBV11-3
j_call: TRBJ2-7
cdr3_aa: CASSLDGGTYEQYF
cdr3_nt: TGTGCCAGCAGCTTAGACGGGGGAACCTACGAGCAGTACTTC

d_call: TRBD1
clone_size: NA
v_call: TRBV7-2
j_call: TRBJ1-2
cdr3_aa: CASSFSGTGADGYTF
cdr3_nt: TGTGCCAGCAGCTTTTCCGGGACAGGGGCGGACGGCTACACCTTC

d_call: NA
clone_size: few
v_call: TRBV6-4
j_call: TRBJ2-1
cdr3_aa: CASSEQGGGSYNEQFF
cdr3_nt: TGTGCCAGCAGTGAACAGGGAGGGGGCTCCTACAATGAGCAGTTCTTC

d_call: TRBD2
clone_size: NA
v_call: TRBV11-2
j_call: TRBJ2-1
cdr3_aa: CASSLERGKIEQFF
cdr3_nt: TGTGCCAGCAGCTTAGAGCGGGGGAAAATTGAGCAGTTCTTC

d_call: TRBD2
clone_size: NA
v_call: TRBV4-3
j_call: TRBJ2-2
cdr3_aa: CASSPGGIDTGELFF
cdr3_nt: TGCGCCAGCAGCCCCGGGGGGATCGACACCGGGGAGCTGTTTTTT

d_call: TRBD2
clone_size: NA
v_call: TRBV7-6
j_call: TRBJ2-5
cdr3_aa: CASSLVPAGGLQETQYF
cdr3_nt: TGTGCCAGCAGCTTAGTCCCAGCGGGGGGCCTACAAGAGACCCAGTACTTC

d_call: NA
clone_size: NA
v_call: TRBV19
j_call: TRBJ2-3
cdr3_aa: CASSGTVSGTDTQYF
cdr3_nt: TGTGCCAGTAGCGGGACTGTCTCTGGCACAGATACGCAGTATTTT

d_call: TRBD2
clone_size: NA
v_call: TRBV19
j_call: TRBJ2-1
cdr3_aa: CASSRGGSSYNEQFF
cdr3_nt: TGTGCCAGTAGTCGCGGGGGGAGCTCCTACAATGAGCAGTTCTTC

d_call: NA
clone_size: NA
v_call: TRBV5-5
j_call: TRBJ2-2
cdr3_aa: CASSQTVNTGELFF
cdr3_nt: TGTGCCAGCAGCCAGACAGTGAACACCGGGGAGCTGTTTTTT

d_call: TRBD1
clone_size: NA
v_call: TRBV7-9
j_call: TRBJ2-7
cdr3_aa: CASSVGQGLSNEQYF
cdr3_nt: TGTGCCAGCAGCGTGGGACAGGGTTTGAGTAACGAGCAGTACTTC

d_call: NA
clone_size: NA
v_call: TRBV2
j_call: TRBJ1-2
cdr3_aa: CASRRRENYGYTF
cdr3_nt: TGTGCCAGCAGACGCCGGGAAAACTATGGCTACACCTTC

d_call: NA
clone_size: NA
v_call: TRBV2
j_call: TRBJ2-3
cdr3_aa: CASRLGGFSTDTQYF
cdr3_nt: TGTGCCAGCAGACTCGGAGGGTTTAGCACAGATACGCAGTATTTT

d_call: TRBD1
clone_size: once
v_call: TRBV6-5
j_call: TRBJ1-4
cdr3_aa: CASSYSGGTGSEKLFF
cdr3_nt: TGTGCCAGCAGTTACTCCGGCGGGACAGGGTCTGAAAAACTGTTTTTT

d_call: TRBD1
clone_size: NA
v_call: TRBV5-1
j_call: TRBJ1-2
cdr3_aa: CASRRDRGRYGYTF
cdr3_nt: TGCGCCAGCAGGAGGGACAGGGGACGCTATGGCTACACCTTC

d_call: TRBD1
clone_size: NA
v_call: TRBV9
j_call: TRBJ2-7
cdr3_aa: CASSRAQGAKTYEQYF
cdr3_nt: TGTGCCAGCAGCAGGGCACAGGGGGCGAAGACCTACGAGCAGTACTTC

d_call: NA
clone_size: few
v_call: TRBV7-9
j_call: TRBJ2-7
cdr3_aa: CASSWSGRGSYEQYF
cdr3_nt: TGTGCCAGCAGCTGGTCAGGTAGAGGGTCCTACGAGCAGTACTTC

d_call: TRBD1
clone_size: NA
v_call: TRBV2
j_call: TRBJ1-6
cdr3_aa: CASRVDRAPYNSPLHF
cdr3_nt: TGTGCCAGCAGAGTGGACAGGGCTCCCTATAATTCACCCCTCCACTTT

d_call: TRBD2
clone_size: NA
v_call: TRBV23-1
j_call: TRBJ2-7
cdr3_aa: CASSGSTSYSEQYF
cdr3_nt: TGCGCCAGCAGTGGGTCGACTAGCTACAGCGAGCAGTACTTC

d_call: NA
clone_size: NA
v_call: TRBV2
j_call: TRBJ2-2
cdr3_aa: CASSAGTHGELFF
cdr3_nt: TGTGCCAGCAGTGCAGGGACTCACGGGGAGCTGTTTTTT

d_call: TRBD1
clone_size: NA
v_call: TRBV4-3
j_call: TRBJ1-6
cdr3_aa: CASSRDRANSPLHF
cdr3_nt: TGCGCCAGCAGCCGAGACAGGGCCAATTCACCCCTCCACTTT

d_call: NA
clone_size: NA
v_call: TRBV7-2
j_call: TRBJ1-5
cdr3_aa: CASSLGGGGNQPQHF
cdr3_nt: TGTGCCAGCAGCTTGGGCGGGGGCGGCAATCAGCCCCAGCATTTT

d_call: NA
clone_size: NA
v_call: TRBV4-3
j_call: TRBJ1-6
cdr3_aa: CASSQLRGANNSPLHF
cdr3_nt: TGCGCCAGCAGCCAACTTCGGGGGGCCAATAATTCACCCCTCCACTTT

d_call: TRBD1
clone_size: NA
v_call: TRBV6-1
j_call: TRBJ1-5
cdr3_aa: CASRSPQGGNQPQHF
cdr3_nt: TGTGCCAGCAGGAGCCCCCAGGGGGGCAATCAGCCCCAGCATTTT

d_call: TRBD2
clone_size: NA
v_call: TRBV28
j_call: TRBJ2-3
cdr3_aa: CASSHSGGALYTQYF
cdr3_nt: TGTGCCAGCAGTCATAGCGGGGGGGCCCTATATACGCAGTATTTT

d_call: NA
clone_size: NA
v_call: TRBV7-9
j_call: TRBJ1-4
cdr3_aa: CASKSGNRVNEKLFF
cdr3_nt: TGTGCCAGCAAGTCCGGTAACAGGGTTAATGAAAAACTGTTTTTT

d_call: TRBD1
clone_size: NA
v_call: TRBV4-2
j_call: TRBJ1-2
cdr3_aa: CASSHGTDNYGYTF
cdr3_nt: TGTGCCAGCAGCCACGGGACAGACAACTATGGCTACACCTTC

d_call: NA
clone_size: NA
v_call: TRBV5-4
j_call: TRBJ1-2
cdr3_aa: CASSLANNYGYTF
cdr3_nt: TGTGCCAGCAGCCTTGCGAATAACTATGGCTACACCTTC

d_call: NA
clone_size: NA
v_call: TRBV2
j_call: TRBJ2-1
cdr3_aa: CASSDSGYNEQFF
cdr3_nt: TGTGCCAGCAGTGATTCCGGCTACAATGAGCAGTTCTTC

d_call: TRBD1
clone_size: once
v_call: TRBV7-8
j_call: TRBJ1-5
cdr3_aa: CASSNTGGGQPQHF
cdr3_nt: TGTGCCAGCAGCAATACAGGGGGCGGGCAGCCCCAGCATTTT

d_call: NA
clone_size: NA
v_call: TRBV19
j_call: TRBJ2-7
cdr3_aa: CASSPGTLSSYEQYF
cdr3_nt: TGTGCCAGTAGTCCCGGGACACTTAGCTCCTACGAGCAGTACTTC

d_call: TRBD1
clone_size: NA
v_call: TRBV19
j_call: TRBJ2-2
cdr3_aa: CASSSRQGAVGELFF
cdr3_nt: TGTGCCAGTAGTTCCCGACAGGGGGCCGTCGGGGAGCTGTTTTTT